These 25 T cell receptor beta chains originate from one sample sequenced in a study of response to subunit inactivated influenza vaccine. TCRdb passed the RT-PCR reads through MiXCR, listing each CDR3 protein once. The sample has 610,000 or so distinct CDR3 sequences; about 14% are singletons. Here the sequenced sample was PBMCs from blood, taken 11 to 12 days after vaccination. Source of these receptors: a man in his fifties or sixties who received an inactivated influenza vaccine.

V usage is TRBV5-1 and J usage is TRBJ1-2; D is uncertain. V was shortened by 3 bases and J by 8 bases, with 14 bases between the two germline ends. The length of the CDR3 is 13 residues. Germline assignment: CDR1 SGHRS and CDR2 YFSETQ. The DNA of the CDR3 is TGCGCCAGCAGCTCCGAACCTGGTCCCGGCTACACCTTC. As protein: CASSSEPGPGYTF. Complete variable domain (other parts from reference TRBV5-1 and TRBJ1-2): KAGVTQTPRYLIKTRGQQVTLSCSPISGHRSVSWYQQTPGQGLQFLFEYFSETQRNKGNFPGRFSGRQFSNSRSEMNVSTLELGDSALYLCASSSEPGPGYTFGSGTRLTVV.

This clonotype has a handful of counts. The J gene is TRBJ2-3, the V gene TRBV27, with 10 bases that match TRBD2. The CDR3 consists of 17 residues. CDR1 and CDR2 from the germline V gene are MNHEY and SMNVEV (reference sequence). V shed 3 bases and J 3 bases; nucleotides not matched to a gene: 9. The CDR3 nucleotides are TGTGCCAGCAGTTTCCTAGCGGGAGCGCGGGGAACAGATACGCAGTATTTT. Its translation: CASSFLAGARGTDTQYF.

This clonotype appeared a few times. The chain recombines TRBV5-6 with TRBJ2-7, with 8 nucleotides matching TRBD1. The V gene end was trimmed by 6 bases and the J gene end by 3 bases; junction bases not matched to a gene: 8. This CDR3 spans 14 amino acids. In germline, CDR1 is SGHDT, CDR2 YYEEEE. In DNA form, the CDR3 reads TGTGCCAGCAACCCCGGGACAGGAAGCTACGAGCAGTACTTC. Protein sequence: CASNPGTGSYEQYF.

CDR3 DNA sequence: TGCAGTGCTAGTGGGACAGGGGGCACAGATACGCAGTATTTT. It translates to CSASGTGGTDTQYF. The chain employs TRBV20-1 and TRBJ2-3, with 10 bases identical to TRBD1. There are 14 residues in the CDR3. V was pared by 3 bases and J by 1 base, with 1 base of the junction left unmatched. Looked up from germline, CDR1 is DFQATT and CDR2 is SNEGSKA (reference sequence).

This clonotype showed up just a few times. The chain carries TRBV4-3 and TRBJ2-2; D perhaps matches TRBD2 (5 bases). Trimming removed 4 bases from V and 6 bases from J, with 9 bases in between. From germline, CDR1 is LGHNA and CDR2 YSLEER. This CDR3 is 13 amino acids long. The CDR3 region is CASSRQRAGELFF. The CDR3 DNA reads TGCGCCAGCAGCCGCCAGAGGGCCGGGGAGCTGTTTTTT.

This clonotype appeared a few times. The chain joins TRBV4-2 to TRBJ2-7; D gene unclear. V was trimmed by 0 bases and J by 5 bases, leaving 8 bases between them. The CDR3 runs 13 residues. Germline V gene lookup returns CDR1 LGHNA and CDR2 YNFKEQ. The CDR3 is CASSQDYIHEQYF. CDR3 bases: TGTGCCAGCAGCCAAGATTACATTCACGAGCAGTACTTC.

The chain employs TRBV7-9 and TRBJ2-1; D possibly corresponds to TRBD2 (5 bases). V gave up 8 bases and J gave up 7 bases, with 15 bases separating them. This CDR3 spans 13 amino acids. CDR1 is SEHNR and CDR2 is FQNEAQ in the germline V gene (reference sequence). The CDR3 region has the DNA TGTGCCAGCGGACGGCAGGACTTAAATGAGCAGTTCTTC. Its translation: CASGRQDLNEQFF.

The rearrangement links TRBV28 to TRBJ1-6; 7 bases agree with TRBD1. There are 14 residues in the CDR3. V shed 3 bases and J 11 bases; nucleotides not matched to a gene: 7. From germline, CDR1 is MDHEN and CDR2 SYDVKM. This chain's CDR3 is CASSFIQGRPPLHF. The CDR3 DNA is TGTGCCAGCAGTTTTATACAGGGGCGTCCACCCCTCCACTTT.

This clonotype was recorded many times. The chain employs TRBV28 and TRBJ1-3; D is unclear. Germline V gene lookup returns CDR1 MDHEN and CDR2 SYDVKM. CDR3 size: 11 residues. Here the CDR3 reads CGSSSGNTIYF. DNA for the CDR3: TGTGGATCTAGCTCTGGAAACACCATATATTTT.

This clonotype was observed a few times. The chain links TRBV29-1 to TRBJ2-2, with 9 bases matching TRBD1. Unmatched junction bases numbered 12, after V lost 6 bases and J lost 4 bases. The germline V gene has CDR1 SQVTM and CDR2 ANQGSEA. This CDR3 contains 16 residues. CDR3 sequence: CSVQLVQGAGTGELFF. The CDR3 nucleotides read TGCAGCGTCCAATTGGTACAGGGGGCCGGCACCGGGGAGCTGTTTTTT.

This clonotype appeared a few times. The chain recombines TRBV12-3 or TRBV12-4 with TRBJ2-4; the match to TRBD1 covers 8 bases. The CDR3 is made up of 14 amino acids. The junction had 2 bases not matched to a gene; V was cut back by 5 bases and J by 2 bases. Here the CDR3 DNA reads TGTGCCAGCAGTCGGACAGGGACCAAAAACATTCAGTACTTC. Translation gives CASSRTGTKNIQYF.

The rearrangement joins TRBV4-3 to TRBJ2-1, with 10 bases fitting TRBD2. This CDR3 is built from 16 residues. CDR1 and CDR2 from the germline V gene are LGHNA and YSLEER. V lost 3 bases and J lost 3; bases outside the gene matches: 5. The CDR3: CASSHSSGGNYNEQFF. CDR3 sequence (DNA): TGCGCCAGCAGCCATTCTAGCGGGGGAAACTACAATGAGCAGTTCTTC.

Only a few counts were recorded for this clonotype. The gene calls are TRBV7-2 and TRBJ2-1; possible D gene TRBD2, 6 bases. This CDR3 region has 16 residues. The germline V gene has CDR1 SGHTA and CDR2 FQGNSA. With 1 base removed from V and 8 bases from J, the gap between germline ends came to 18 bases. The DNA of the CDR3 is TGTGCCAGCAGCTTAGAGGTGTGGTCGGGAGCAGATGAGCAGTTCTTC. Amino acids: CASSLEVWSGADEQFF.

This clonotype was counted a few times. This chain uses TRBV6-2 or TRBV6-3 with TRBJ2-7; D possibly matches TRBD1 or TRBD2 (5 bases each). From germline, CDR1 is MNHEY and CDR2 SVGEGT. Between the trimmed V and J ends, which lost 4 bases and 1 base, there was a span of 14 bases. The CDR3 runs 15 residues. The CDR3 DNA follows: TGTGCCAGCAGTTCCACCCCGAGGGGATCCTACGAGCAGTACTTC. Residues: CASSSTPRGSYEQYF.

This clonotype was observed many times. The V and J genes are TRBV14 and TRBJ1-1, with a weak D call TRBD1 (5 bases). The CDR3 is 12 residues long. Germline V gene lookup returns CDR1 SGHDN and CDR2 FVKESK. V was cut by 1 base and J by 10 bases, with 10 bases left in between. In DNA form, the CDR3 reads TGTGCCAGCAGCCAAGGGGGCGCGGGAGCTTTCTTT. It specifies CASSQGGAGAFF. Supplemented by reference TRBV14 and TRBJ1-1, the full variable domain reads EAGVTQFPSHSVIEKGQTVTLRCDPISGHDNLYWYRRVMGKEIKFLLHFVKESKQDESGMPNNRFLAERTGGTYSTLKVQPAELEDSGVYFCASSQGGAGAFFGQGTRLTVV.

This clonotype turned up a few times. V gene TRBV11-2 combines with J gene TRBJ2-7; 7 bases map to TRBD2. CDR3 length equals 17 residues. J was trimmed by 2 bases and V by 6 bases; bases with no gene match: 16. Germline values: CDR1 SGHAT, CDR2 FQNNGV. The CDR3 nucleotides read TGTGCCAGCAGTCCTAGGAGCCGAGCGGGGCGAACCTACGAGCAGTACTTC. Translation: CASSPRSRAGRTYEQYF. The full variable domain, rest sourced from reference TRBV11-2 and TRBJ2-7, is EAGVAQSPRYKIIEKRQSVAFWCNPISGHATLYWYQQILGQGPKLLIQFQNNGVVDDSQLPKDRFSAERLKGVDSTLKIQPAKLEDSAVYLCASSPRSRAGRTYEQYFGPGTRLTVT.

The V call is TRBV10-3, the J call TRBJ2-1; D is possibly TRBD2 (5 bases). V was shortened by 6 bases and J by 8 bases, with 11 bases between the two germline ends. CDR3 size: 12 residues. CDR1 and CDR2 from the germline V gene are ENHRY and SYGVKD. CDR3 region: CAISPGEHEQFF. The CDR3 DNA reads as TGTGCCATCAGCCCCGGGGAACATGAGCAGTTCTTC.

There are many counts of this clonotype. The rearrangement links TRBV4-3 to TRBJ1-2, with D uncertain. CDR1 LGHNA and CDR2 YSLEER come from the germline V gene. V dropped 0 bases and J dropped 3 bases, with 11 bases sitting between them. This CDR3 spans 15 amino acids. The CDR3 sequence: CASSQDRTVHYGYTF. For the CDR3, the DNA is TGCGCCAGCAGCCAAGATCGTACAGTGCACTATGGCTACACCTTC.

The chain combines TRBV12-3 or TRBV12-4 with TRBJ2-7; 9 nucleotides agree with TRBD1. J was trimmed by 6 bases and V by 3 bases; bases with no gene match: 3. The CDR3 sequence is 13 residues long. This CDR3 is CASSFYRGLEQYF. The CDR3 DNA reads TGTGCCAGCAGTTTTTACAGGGGGCTCGAGCAGTACTTC.

At least ten counts were recorded for this clonotype. J is TRBJ2-2 and V is TRBV11-2; D tentatively fits TRBD1 or TRBD2 (6 bases each). This CDR3 spans 16 amino acids. Trimming took off 3 bases at V and 7 bases at J, with 18 bases between the two ends. From germline, CDR1 is SGHAT and CDR2 FQNNGV. CDR3 amino acids: CASSLNTPGGGGELFF. The CDR3 DNA reads TGTGCCAGCAGCTTGAACACCCCCGGAGGGGGCGGGGAGCTGTTTTTT. Full variable domain (outside the CDR3, taken from reference TRBV11-2 and TRBJ2-2): EAGVAQSPRYKIIEKRQSVAFWCNPISGHATLYWYQQILGQGPKLLIQFQNNGVVDDSQLPKDRFSAERLKGVDSTLKIQPAKLEDSAVYLCASSLNTPGGGGELFFGEGSRLTVL.

The chain has TRBV20-1 and TRBJ2-5; no reliable D call. Trimming removed 5 bases at V and 5 bases at J, with 6 bases between. This CDR3 comprises 10 residues. From germline, CDR1 is DFQATT and CDR2 SNEGSKA (reference sequence). CDR3 nucleotide sequence: TGCAGTGCTTACGTGGAGACCCAGTACTTC. It yields the protein CSAYVETQYF.

The chain has TRBV6-2 or TRBV6-3 and TRBJ2-3, with 7 bases lining up with TRBD2. The length of the CDR3 is 14 residues. Germline CDR1 MNHEY, CDR2 SVGEGT. The V segment lost 6 bases and the J segment 4 bases; nucleotides outside the gene matches: 7. The CDR3 nucleotides read TGTGCCAGCAGAGATCCGGGGAGGGCAGATACGCAGTATTTT. It is translated as CASRDPGRADTQYF.

This clonotype has ten or more counts. V gene TRBV20-1 combines with J gene TRBJ2-1; D is ambiguous. Germline CDR1 and CDR2: DFQATT and SNEGSKA (reference sequence). The CDR3 totals 16 residues. With 2 bases removed from V and 2 bases from J, the gap between germline ends came to 16 bases. The CDR3 loop is CSARPTRAEAYNEQFF. Written as DNA, the CDR3 is TGCAGTGCTAGACCGACCCGGGCAGAAGCCTACAATGAGCAGTTCTTC.

This clonotype has only a few counts. The chain is built from TRBV29-1 and TRBJ1-1; unclear D gene. V was shortened by 8 bases and J by 4 bases, with 8 bases between the two germline ends. The CDR3 extends over 10 amino acids. Germline-derived CDR1 and CDR2 are SQVTM and ANQGSEA. In nucleotides, the CDR3 is TGCAGCCCAGCGCGCACTGAAGCTTTCTTT. It encodes CSPARTEAFF.

This CDR3 is CASSQDGRAVYEQYF. CDR3 nucleotides: TGCGCCAGCAGCCAAGACGGCAGGGCGGTCTACGAGCAGTACTTC. V usage is TRBV4-1 and J usage is TRBJ2-7; D is perhaps TRBD1 (5 bases). Deletions cut 0 bases from V and 3 bases from J, with 12 bases between. The CDR3 is 15 residues long. Germline CDR1 and CDR2: MGHRA and YSYEKL.